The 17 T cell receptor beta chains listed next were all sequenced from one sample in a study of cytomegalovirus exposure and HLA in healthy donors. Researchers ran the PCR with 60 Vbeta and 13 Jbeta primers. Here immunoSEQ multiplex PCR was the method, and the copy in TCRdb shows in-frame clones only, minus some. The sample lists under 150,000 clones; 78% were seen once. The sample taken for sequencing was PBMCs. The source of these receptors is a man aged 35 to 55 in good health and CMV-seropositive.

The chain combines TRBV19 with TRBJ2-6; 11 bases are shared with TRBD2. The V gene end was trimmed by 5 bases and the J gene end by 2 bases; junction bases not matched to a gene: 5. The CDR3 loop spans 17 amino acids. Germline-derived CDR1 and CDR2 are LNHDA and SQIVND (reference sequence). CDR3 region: CASSWASGRTGANVLTF. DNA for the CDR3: TGTGCCAGTAGTTGGGCTAGCGGGAGGACTGGGGCCAACGTCCTGACTTTC.

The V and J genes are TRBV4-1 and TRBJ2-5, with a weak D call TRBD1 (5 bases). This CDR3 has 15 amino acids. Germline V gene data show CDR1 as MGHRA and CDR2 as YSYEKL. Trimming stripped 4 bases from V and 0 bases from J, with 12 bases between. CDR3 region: CASSRSQGYQETQYF. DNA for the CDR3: TGCGCCAGCAGCCGTTCGCAGGGCTACCAAGAGACCCAGTACTTC.

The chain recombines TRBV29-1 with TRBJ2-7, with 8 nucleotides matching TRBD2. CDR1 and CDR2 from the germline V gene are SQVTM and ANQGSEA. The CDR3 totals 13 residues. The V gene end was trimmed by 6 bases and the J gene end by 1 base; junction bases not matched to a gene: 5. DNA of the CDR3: TGCAGCGTCGCGGGACTAGGATCCTACGAGCAGTACTTC. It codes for CSVAGLGSYEQYF.

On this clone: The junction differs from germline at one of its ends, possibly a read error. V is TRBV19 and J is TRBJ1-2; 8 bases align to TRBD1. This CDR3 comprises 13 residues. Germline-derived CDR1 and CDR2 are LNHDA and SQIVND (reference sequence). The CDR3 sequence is CASLDRGNYGHTF. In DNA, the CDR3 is TGTGCCAGTTTAGACAGGGGAAACTATGGCCACACCTTC.

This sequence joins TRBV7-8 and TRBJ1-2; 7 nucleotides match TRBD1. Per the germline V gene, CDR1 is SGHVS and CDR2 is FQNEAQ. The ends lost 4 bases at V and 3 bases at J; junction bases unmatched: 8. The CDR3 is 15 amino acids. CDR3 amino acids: CASSSRDRLHYGYTF. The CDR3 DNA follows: TGTGCCAGCAGCTCCCGGGACAGACTACACTATGGCTACACCTTC.

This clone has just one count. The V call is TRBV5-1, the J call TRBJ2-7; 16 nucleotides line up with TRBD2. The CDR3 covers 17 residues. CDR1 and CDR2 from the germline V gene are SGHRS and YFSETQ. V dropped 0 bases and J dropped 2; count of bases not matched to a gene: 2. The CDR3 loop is CASSLGGLAGGPYEQYF. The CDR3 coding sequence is TGCGCCAGCAGCTTGGGGGGACTAGCGGGAGGGCCCTACGAGCAGTACTTC.

The CDR3 loop is CASSDAGAIYEQYF. The CDR3 DNA reads as TGTGCCAGCAGTGACGCGGGGGCAATCTACGAGCAGTACTTC. The rearrangement joins TRBV2 to TRBJ2-7, with D perhaps matching TRBD2 (7 bases). V was shortened by 3 bases and J by 3 bases, with 12 bases between the two germline ends. Germline V gene sequence: CDR1 SNHLY, CDR2 FYNNEI. The CDR3 loop spans 14 amino acids.

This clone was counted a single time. The CDR3 DNA is TGCGCCAGCAGCTTGACAGGACAGGAGAACACTGAAGCTTTCTTT. Amino acids: CASSLTGQENTEAFF. The genes are TRBV5-1 and TRBJ1-1; TRBD1 aligns across 7 bases. The CDR3 length is 15 residues. Germline lookup yields CDR1 SGHRS and CDR2 YFSETQ. The V gene end was trimmed by 1 base and the J gene end by 1 base; junction bases not matched to a gene: 4. Supplemented by reference TRBV5-1 and TRBJ1-1, the full variable domain reads KAGVTQTPRYLIKTRGQQVTLSCSPISGHRSVSWYQQTPGQGLQFLFEYFSETQRNKGNFPGRFSGRQFSNSRSEMNVSTLELGDSALYLCASSLTGQENTEAFFGQGTRLTVV.

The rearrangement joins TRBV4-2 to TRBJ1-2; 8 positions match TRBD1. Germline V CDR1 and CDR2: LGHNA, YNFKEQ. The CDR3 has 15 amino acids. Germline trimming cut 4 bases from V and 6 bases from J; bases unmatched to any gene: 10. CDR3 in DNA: TGTGCCAGCAGCCTAGGGACAGGCCCAGGGAATGGCTACACCTTC. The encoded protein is CASSLGTGPGNGYTF.

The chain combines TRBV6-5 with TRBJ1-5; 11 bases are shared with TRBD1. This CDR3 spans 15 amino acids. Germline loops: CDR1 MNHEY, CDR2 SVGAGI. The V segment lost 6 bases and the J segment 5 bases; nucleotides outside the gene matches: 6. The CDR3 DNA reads TGTGCCAGCAGCCGGACAGGGGGCGCGCATCAGCCCCAGCATTTT. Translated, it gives CASSRTGGAHQPQHF.

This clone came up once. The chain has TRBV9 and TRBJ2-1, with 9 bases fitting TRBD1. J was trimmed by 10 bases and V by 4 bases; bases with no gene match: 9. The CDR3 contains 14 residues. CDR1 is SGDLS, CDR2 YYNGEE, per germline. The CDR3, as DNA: TGTGCCAGCAGCACCCAGGGACAGGGCGGGGAGCAGTTCTTC. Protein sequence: CASSTQGQGGEQFF.

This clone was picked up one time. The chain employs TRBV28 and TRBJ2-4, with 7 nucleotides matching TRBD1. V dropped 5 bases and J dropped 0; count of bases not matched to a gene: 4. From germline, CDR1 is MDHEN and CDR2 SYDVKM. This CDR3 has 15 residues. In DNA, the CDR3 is TGTGCCAGCAGTCTACCAGGGGGAGCCAAAAACATTCAGTACTTC. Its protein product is CASSLPGGAKNIQYF.

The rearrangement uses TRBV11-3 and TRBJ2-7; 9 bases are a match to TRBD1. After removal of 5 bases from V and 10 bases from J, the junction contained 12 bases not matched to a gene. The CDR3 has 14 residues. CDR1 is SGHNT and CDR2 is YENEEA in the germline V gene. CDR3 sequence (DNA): TGTGCCAGCAGCACCGAACCGGGACAGGGTAAACAGTACTTC. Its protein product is CASSTEPGQGKQYF.

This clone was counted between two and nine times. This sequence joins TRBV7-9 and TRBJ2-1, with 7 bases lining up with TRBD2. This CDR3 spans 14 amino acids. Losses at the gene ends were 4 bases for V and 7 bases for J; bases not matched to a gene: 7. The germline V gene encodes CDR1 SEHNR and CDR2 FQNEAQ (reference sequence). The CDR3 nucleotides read TGTGCCAGCAGCTCCCGACTAGCTGAAAATGAGCAGTTCTTC. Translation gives CASSSRLAENEQFF.

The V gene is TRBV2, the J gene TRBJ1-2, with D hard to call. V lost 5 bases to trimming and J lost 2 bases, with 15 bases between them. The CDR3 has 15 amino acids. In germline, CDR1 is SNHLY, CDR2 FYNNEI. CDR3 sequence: CASSTSRRVNYGYTF. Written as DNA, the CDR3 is TGTGCCAGCAGTACATCCAGGAGGGTAAACTATGGCTACACCTTC.

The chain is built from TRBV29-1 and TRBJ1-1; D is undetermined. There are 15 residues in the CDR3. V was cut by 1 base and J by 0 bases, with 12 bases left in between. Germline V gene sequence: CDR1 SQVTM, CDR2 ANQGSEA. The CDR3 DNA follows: TGCAGCGTTGAAGGGGAGGTCGGAATGAACACTGAAGCTTTCTTT. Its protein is CSVEGEVGMNTEAFF.

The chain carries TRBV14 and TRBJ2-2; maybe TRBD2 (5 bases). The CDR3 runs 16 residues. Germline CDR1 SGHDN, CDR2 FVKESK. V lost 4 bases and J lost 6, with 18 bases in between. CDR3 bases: TGTGCCAGCAGCCCCAAGTGGCTAGCTGTCCCCGGGGAGCTGTTTTTT. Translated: CASSPKWLAVPGELFF.